This T cell receptor (beta chain) was identified in a study of shared clonotypes between healthy human individuals (TCRdb year 2020). Broadly, across the study: The cohort included three men and two women between 18 and 49 years of age. To estimate repertoire size and how much clonotype sharing occurs between individuals, the study deeply sequenced the blood TCR repertoires of roughly 5 healthy adults. Different laboratories and diverse techniques were used to prepare libraries and sequence TCR repertoires, to increase sequencing depth and limit assay-specific biases. Between about 0.85 and 9.5 billion PBMCs per donor were obtained by leukapheresis. What the authors observed across the whole study: Only blood was sampled, and tissue TCR repertoires likely differ from those in blood. Pairwise subsampling led to the expectation that sequencing depth would affect the degree of clonotype sharing among donors. Because the study included only a small number of donors, the genetic and exposure-history diversity represented was limited.

The CDR3 goes from the cysteine to the phenylalanine over 16 residues. Only the CDR3 portion is preserved as DNA: 48 bases, with reading frame beginning at the first base. Trimming removed 4 bases from V and 5 bases from J; the gene matches leave 7 bases unexplained. CDR1 and CDR2, looked up from the germline V gene (reference sequence), are SGHNT and YYREEE. Donors were healthy HIV-negative adults with no recently reported acute infections or vaccinations. Only Caucasian adults living in Nashville, Tennessee, USA were represented among the donors. In the unsorted samples, approximately 85 million PBMCs were counted, and genomic DNA was extracted using the QIAamp DNA Blood Mini kit. Blood was collected by leukapheresis, and PBMCs were isolated by Ficoll-Histopaque density gradient centrifugation and then cryopreserved in liquid nitrogen vapor phase. TCR CDR3 regions were amplified from genomic DNA by multiplex PCR using the deep immunoSEQ assay. For each cell subset, the extracted genomic DNA was distributed evenly across all wells of several immunoSEQ 96-well plates, and each plate served as one replicate. For unsorted PBMC, each replicate PCR was loaded with about 270 ng genomic DNA, equivalent to tens of thousands of T cell genomes. Ten immunoSEQ deep assay plates were used to sequence the unsorted PBMC genomic DNA. Purified libraries were measured with a Qubit 3.0 fluorometer, size-checked on a Bioanalyzer 2100, and measured again with the KAPA Library Quantification kit. Every immunoSEQ 96-well plate was sequenced on a dedicated single-read 150-cycle Illumina NextSeq 550 flow cell. Under the source paper's analysis protocol: The immunoSEQ output contained only junctional sequences without quality scores, so filtering could not match that applied to full-length reads. To assign V/J genes and CDR3, sequences were annotated using PyIR, a Python wrapper for IgBLAST v1.9, with IMGT germline references. Reads were removed for weak V/J assignments (E-value above 1e-6), missing CDR3, stop codons, out-of-frame junctions, or ambiguous translated residues. V3J clonotypes were defined as sequences sharing the same inferred V gene, J gene, and CDR3 amino acid sequence. The percentage overlap between two repertoires was calculated by dividing the number of shared unique clonotypes by the size of the smaller repertoire. Repertoire richness was assessed with RTK rarefaction, the Chao1 estimator, and Recon v2.1 estimates of unobserved clonotypes. Held by TCRdb, this immuneACCESS table contains in-frame sequences only and omits some clones. Under half of the omission traces to an unresolved V gene where checked; the cause of the rest is unknown. V and J calls and clone size are copied from that table; D and trimming were computed from the DNA. In all, the sample holds 90,000 to 100,000 clones, and about 45% of those were seen once. Jointly, the top ten make up less than 15% of the sample.

Worth noting for this clone: Its antigen remains undetermined. The record has no base qualities; no much larger clone is one base away.

The rearranged segments are TRBV5-4 and TRBJ2-3; 13 of the junction bases match TRBD2. Sequenced input: PBMCs. This clonotype was obtained from a woman between 40 and 50 years old in good health. Some clones in this sample may be carry-over from other donors' samples. CDR3 reads: CASSIGLAGVQDTQYF. The DNA sequence is given as TGTGCCAGCAGCATCGGACTAGCGGGAGTACAAGATACGCAGTATTTT.